The next 20 T cell receptor beta chains were all read from a single sample in a study of T cell clones after liver transplantation. Sequencing used immunoSEQ multiplex PCR; TCRdb keeps in-frame clones, though not all of them. This repertoire shows 55,000 to 75,000 clones, almost 95% found once; its top ten account for over 0.9%. Sequenced here: CD4+ T cells from blood, sampled around 25 months after liver transplant. The receptors originated from a human patient who received a liver transplant. These T cells may partly come from the graft donor.

The genes are TRBV11-3 and TRBJ1-4; no firm D call. V lost 5 bases, J lost 8 bases, and 9 bases lay in between. Per the germline V gene, CDR1 is SGHNT and CDR2 is YENEEA. The CDR3 has 12 amino acids. This chain's CDR3 is CASSRRGEKLFF. The CDR3 bases are TGTGCCAGCAGCCGCAGAGGAGAAAAACTGTTTTTT.

V usage is TRBV6-5 and J usage is TRBJ2-5; TRBD1 or TRBD2 may be the D gene (5 bases each). Germline CDR1 is MNHEY and CDR2 is SVGAGI. V lost 5 bases and J 1 base, leaving 11 bases between the germline ends. The CDR3 has 14 amino acids. The CDR3 DNA reads TGTGCCAGCAGTAGAGGGACGGGCCAAGAGACCCAGTACTTC. It specifies CASSRGTGQETQYF.

The genes are TRBV15 and TRBJ2-5; 8 bases agree with TRBD1. The CDR3 is 15 amino acids. Germline CDR1 and CDR2: LNHNV and YYDKDF (reference sequence). V gave up 0 bases and J gave up 9 bases; unmatched junction bases: 9. In DNA form, the CDR3 reads TGTGCCACCAGCAGAGAACGACCCCCACAGGGGGCCCAGTACTTC. This codes for CATSRERPPQGAQYF. The full variable domain, in which reference TRBV15 and TRBJ2-5 provide the parts outside the CDR3, is DAMVIQNPRYQVTQFGKPVTLSCSQTLNHNVMYWYQQKSSQAPKLLFHYYDKDFNNEADTPDNFQSRRPNTSFCFLDIRSPGLGDTAMYLCATSRERPPQGAQYFGPGTRLLVL.

V gene TRBV5-1 combines with J gene TRBJ2-1; a possible D gene is TRBD2 (6 bases). The V and J ends lost 3 bases and 8 bases respectively, with 18 bases between them. This CDR3 comprises 15 residues. Germline CDR1 and CDR2: SGHRS and YFSETQ. CDR3 sequence: CASSWGTAGNDEQFF. CDR3 sequence (DNA): TGCGCCAGCAGCTGGGGGACCGCGGGGAACGATGAGCAGTTCTTC.

This chain links TRBV6-5 with TRBJ2-5, with unresolved D. This CDR3 is 13 amino acids long. V lost 6 bases, J lost 1 base, and 9 bases lay in between. Germline V CDR1 and CDR2: MNHEY, SVGAGI. The CDR3 DNA is TGTGCCAGCAGGCGACGGTTCCAAGAGACCCAGTACTTC. The encoded protein is CASRRRFQETQYF.

J is TRBJ1-1 and V is TRBV6-5; 9 positions agree with TRBD1. With V trimmed by 4 bases and J by 5 bases, 2 bases remained unmatched. Germline V gene data show CDR1 as MNHEY and CDR2 as SVGAGI. There are 13 residues in the CDR3. CDR3 protein: CASSFDRGTEAFF. The CDR3 DNA is TGTGCCAGCAGTTTCGACAGGGGGACTGAAGCTTTCTTT.

This rearrangement joins TRBV27 to TRBJ2-5; the D gene is possibly TRBD2 (6 bases). Germline CDR1 is MNHEY and CDR2 is SMNVEV (reference sequence). V shed 6 bases and J shed 1 base, with 15 bases lying between them. This CDR3 is built from 15 residues. This CDR3 is CASSSVPGVQETQYF. The CDR3 DNA is TGTGCCAGCAGCTCCGTCCCGGGGGTCCAAGAGACCCAGTACTTC.

The chain uses TRBV11-3 and TRBJ2-7; TRBD1 aligns across 11 bases. Germline V CDR1 and CDR2: SGHNT, YENEEA. V trimming: 4 bases; J trimming: 0 bases; junction bases outside the gene matches: 11. This CDR3 comprises 18 residues. The CDR3 DNA reads TGTGCCAGCAGCTCTCCTCGCGCCGGGACAGGGGGCTCCTACGAGCAGTACTTC. Translation gives CASSSPRAGTGGSYEQYF.

The J gene is TRBJ2-7, the V gene TRBV27; a possible D gene is TRBD1 (6 bases). V lost 7 bases, J lost 2 bases, and 15 bases lay in between. The germline V gene encodes CDR1 MNHEY and CDR2 SMNVEV (reference sequence). This CDR3 has 14 residues. CDR3 residues: CASTSYRAPYEQYF. Here the CDR3 DNA reads TGTGCCAGCACTTCCTACAGGGCACCCTACGAGCAGTACTTC.

The genes are TRBV30 and TRBJ2-3; 7 nucleotides agree with TRBD1. The CDR3 contains 15 residues. CDR1 and CDR2 from the germline V gene are GTSNPN and SVGIG (reference sequence). The junction had 6 bases not matched to a gene; V was cut back by 0 bases and J by 3 bases. CDR3 loop: CAWSVSDRATDTQYF. The CDR3 coding sequence is TGTGCCTGGAGTGTTAGTGACAGGGCAACAGATACGCAGTATTTT.

This chain connects TRBV30 to TRBJ2-3; tentatively, D is TRBD1 or TRBD2 (5 bases each). The ends were cut back, 4 bases at V and 5 bases at J, with 19 bases in the middle. Germline V gene sequence: CDR1 GTSNPN, CDR2 SVGIG (reference sequence). The CDR3 is made up of 15 amino acids. CDR3 in DNA: TGTGCCTGGACCACCGGGACGTATGTTATAGATACGCAGTATTTT. Its protein is CAWTTGTYVIDTQYF.

J is TRBJ1-2 and V is TRBV7-3; D is uncertain. V was clipped by 2 bases and J by 2 bases, with 6 bases between them. CDR1 is SGHTA, CDR2 FQGTGA, per germline. The length of the CDR3 is 13 residues. The CDR3 coding sequence is TGTGCCAGCAGCTTAGTCGGCAACTATGGCTACACCTTC. It yields the protein CASSLVGNYGYTF. The full variable domain, in which reference TRBV7-3 and TRBJ1-2 provide the parts outside the CDR3, is GAGVSQTPSNKVTEKGKYVELRCDPISGHTALYWYRQSLGQGPEFLIYFQGTGAADDSGLPNDRFFAVRPEGSVSTLKIQRTERGDSAVYLCASSLVGNYGYTFGSGTRLTVV.

The rearrangement joins TRBV21-1 to TRBJ1-1. TRBV21-1 is flagged as a pseudogene. The CDR3 has 13 amino acids. CDR3 residues: CASLCRCGTEAFF. For the CDR3, the DNA is TGTGCCAGCCTCTGTCGCTGCGGGACTGAAGCTTTCTTT.

J is TRBJ2-7 and V is TRBV2, with D perhaps given as TRBD1 or TRBD2 (6 bases each). Trimming took 5 bases from V and 2 from J, leaving 16 bases between them. The CDR3 runs to 15 residues. Germline V CDR1 and CDR2: SNHLY, FYNNEI. This CDR3 is CASSTTPGAAYEQYF. The CDR3 DNA sequence: TGTGCCAGCAGTACCACACCGGGGGCGGCCTACGAGCAGTACTTC.

The chain recombines TRBV9 with TRBJ2-3, with 13 bases lining up with TRBD2. The CDR3 runs to 16 residues. Unmatched junction bases numbered 9, after V lost 6 bases and J lost 5 bases. CDR1 and CDR2 (germline): SGDLS, YYNGEE. For the CDR3, the DNA is TGTGCCAGCACCCGTACAGGACTAGCGGGAGTAGATACGCAGTATTTT. It yields the protein CASTRTGLAGVDTQYF.

This sequence joins TRBV6-1 and TRBJ2-2; a possible D gene is TRBD1 (5 bases). Trimming took off 6 bases at V and 7 bases at J, with 18 bases between the two ends. The CDR3 loop spans 15 amino acids. The germline V gene encodes CDR1 MNHNS and CDR2 SASEGT. The CDR3 region is CASSQQGHQIGELFF. Written as DNA, the CDR3 is TGTGCCAGCAGCCAGCAGGGCCACCAGATCGGGGAGCTGTTTTTT.

This clone has a handful of counts. The chain uses TRBV10-3 and TRBJ2-2; D is perhaps TRBD1 (6 bases). CDR1 ENHRY and CDR2 SYGVKD come from the germline V gene. This CDR3 contains 15 residues. V dropped 0 bases and J dropped 5 bases, with 10 bases sitting between them. Here the CDR3 DNA reads TGTGCCATCAGTGAGTCGCGGCAGGGGACCGGGGAGCTGTTTTTT. Protein: CAISESRQGTGELFF.

The chain couples TRBV10-3 to TRBJ2-1, with a weak D call TRBD1 (7 bases). From germline, CDR1 is ENHRY and CDR2 SYGVKD. This CDR3 contains 15 residues. Trimming pared 0 bases from V and 6 bases from J, leaving 12 bases between. CDR3 sequence (DNA): TGTGCCATCAGTGAGTCGGGGGGACAGTCCAATGAGCAGTTCTTC. Translated: CAISESGGQSNEQFF.

This clone was seen a handful of times. The sample holds other DNA sequences that translate to the same CDR3. V and J are TRBV5-1 and TRBJ2-1, with unresolved D. The CDR3 loop spans 13 amino acids. Looked up from germline, CDR1 is SGHRS and CDR2 is YFSETQ. V lost 0 bases and J 7 bases, leaving 8 bases between the germline ends. For the CDR3, the DNA is TGCGCCAGCAGCTTGGGGGATAATAATGAGCAGTTCTTC. Encoded protein: CASSLGDNNEQFF.

The chain is built from TRBV30 and TRBJ1-1, with D unclear. The CDR3 has 15 residues. CDR1 is GTSNPN, CDR2 SVGIG, per germline (reference sequence). The germline V and J ends were trimmed by 0 bases and 4 bases, with 15 bases remaining between them. CDR3 nucleotide sequence: TGTGCCTGGAGTGTAGGGCCAACGGTCGGCACTGAAGCTTTCTTT. Residues: CAWSVGPTVGTEAFF.